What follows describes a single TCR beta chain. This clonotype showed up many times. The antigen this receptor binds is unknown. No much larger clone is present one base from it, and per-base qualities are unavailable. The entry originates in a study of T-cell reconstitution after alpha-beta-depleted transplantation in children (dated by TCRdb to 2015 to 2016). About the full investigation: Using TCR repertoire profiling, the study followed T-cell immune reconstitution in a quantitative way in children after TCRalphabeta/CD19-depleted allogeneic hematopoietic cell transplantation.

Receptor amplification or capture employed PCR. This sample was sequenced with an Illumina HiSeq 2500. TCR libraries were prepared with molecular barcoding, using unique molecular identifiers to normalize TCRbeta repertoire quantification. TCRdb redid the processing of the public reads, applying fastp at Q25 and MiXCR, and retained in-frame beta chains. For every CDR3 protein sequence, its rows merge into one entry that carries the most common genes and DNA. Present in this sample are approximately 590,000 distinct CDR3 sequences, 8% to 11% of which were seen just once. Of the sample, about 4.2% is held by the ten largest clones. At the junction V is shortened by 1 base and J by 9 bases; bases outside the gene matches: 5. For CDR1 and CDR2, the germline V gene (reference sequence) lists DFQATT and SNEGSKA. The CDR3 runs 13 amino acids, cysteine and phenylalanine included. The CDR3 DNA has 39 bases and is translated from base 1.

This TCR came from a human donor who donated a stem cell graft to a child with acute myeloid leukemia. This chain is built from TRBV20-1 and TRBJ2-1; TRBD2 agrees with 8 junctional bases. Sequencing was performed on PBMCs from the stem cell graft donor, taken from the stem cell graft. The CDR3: CSARVETSVEQFF. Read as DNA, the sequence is TGCAGTGCTAGAGTAGAGACTAGCGTTGAGCAGTTCTTC.